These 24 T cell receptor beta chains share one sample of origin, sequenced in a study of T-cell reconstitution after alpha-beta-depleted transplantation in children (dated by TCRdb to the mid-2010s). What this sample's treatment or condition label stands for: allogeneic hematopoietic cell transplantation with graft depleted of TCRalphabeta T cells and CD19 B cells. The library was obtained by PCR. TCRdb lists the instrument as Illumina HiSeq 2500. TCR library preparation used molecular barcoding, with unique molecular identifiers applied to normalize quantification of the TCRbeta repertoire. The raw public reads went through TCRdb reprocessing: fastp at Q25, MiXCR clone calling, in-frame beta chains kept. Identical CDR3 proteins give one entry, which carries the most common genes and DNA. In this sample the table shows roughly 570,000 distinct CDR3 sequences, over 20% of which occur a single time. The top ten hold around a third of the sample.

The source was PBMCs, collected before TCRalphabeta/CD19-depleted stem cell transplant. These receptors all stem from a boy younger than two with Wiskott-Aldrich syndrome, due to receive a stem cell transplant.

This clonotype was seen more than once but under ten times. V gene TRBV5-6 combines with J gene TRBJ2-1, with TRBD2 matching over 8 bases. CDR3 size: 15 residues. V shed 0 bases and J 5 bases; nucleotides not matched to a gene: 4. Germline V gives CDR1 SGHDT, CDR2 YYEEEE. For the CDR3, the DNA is TGTGCCAGCAGCTTGGGAGCGGGAGAAGACAATGAGCAGTTCTTC. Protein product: CASSLGAGEDNEQFF.

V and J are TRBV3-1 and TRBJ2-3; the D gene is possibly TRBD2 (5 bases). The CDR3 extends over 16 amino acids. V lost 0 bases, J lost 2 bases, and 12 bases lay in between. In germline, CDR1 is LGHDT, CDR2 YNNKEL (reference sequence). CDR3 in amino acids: CASSQDGPGFTDTQYF. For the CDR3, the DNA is TGTGCCAGCAGCCAAGATGGACCGGGGTTCACAGATACGCAGTATTTT.

The DNA of the CDR3 is TGTGCCAGCAGTCCAATCCGGACTAGCGGGAGATTATTCCACGAGCAGTACTTC. Protein product: CASSPIRTSGRLFHEQYF. The gene calls are TRBV6-2 or TRBV6-3 and TRBJ2-7; 13 nucleotides agree with TRBD2. The CDR3 has 18 amino acids. V shed 5 bases, J shed 5 bases, and the junction held 15 bases outside the gene matches. Germline V CDR1 and CDR2: MNHEY, SVGEGT.

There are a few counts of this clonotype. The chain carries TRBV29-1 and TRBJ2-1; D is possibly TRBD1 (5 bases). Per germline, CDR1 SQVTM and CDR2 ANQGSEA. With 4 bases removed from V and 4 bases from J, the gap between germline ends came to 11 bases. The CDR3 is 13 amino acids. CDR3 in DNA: TGCAGCGTTGGGACATATCAGTACAATGAGCAGTTCTTC. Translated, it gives CSVGTYQYNEQFF.

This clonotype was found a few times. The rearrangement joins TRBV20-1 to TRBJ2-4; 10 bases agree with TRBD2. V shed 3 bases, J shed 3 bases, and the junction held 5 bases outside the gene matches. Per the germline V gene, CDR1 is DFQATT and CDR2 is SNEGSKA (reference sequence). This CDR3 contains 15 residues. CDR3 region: CSASLAGAGKNIQYF. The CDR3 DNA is TGCAGTGCTAGTCTAGCGGGAGCGGGCAAAAACATTCAGTACTTC.

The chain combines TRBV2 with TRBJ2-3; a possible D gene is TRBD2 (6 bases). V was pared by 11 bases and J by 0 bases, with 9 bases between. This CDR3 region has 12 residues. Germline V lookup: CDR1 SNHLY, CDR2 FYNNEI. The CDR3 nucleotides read TGTGCCGGGGGGATAAGCACAGATACGCAGTATTTT. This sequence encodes CAGGISTDTQYF.

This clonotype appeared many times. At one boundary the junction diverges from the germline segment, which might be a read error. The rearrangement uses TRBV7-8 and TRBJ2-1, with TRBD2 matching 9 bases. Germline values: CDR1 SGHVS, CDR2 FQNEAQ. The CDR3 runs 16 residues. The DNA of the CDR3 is TGCGCCAGCAGCTTGGCGAGGCTAGCGGGATACAATGAGCAGTTCTTC. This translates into CASSLARLAGYNEQFF.

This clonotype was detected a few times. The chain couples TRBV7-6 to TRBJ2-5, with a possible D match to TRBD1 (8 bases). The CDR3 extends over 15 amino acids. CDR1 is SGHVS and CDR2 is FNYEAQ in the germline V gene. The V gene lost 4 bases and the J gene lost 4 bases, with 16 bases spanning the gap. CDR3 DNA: TGTGCCAGCAGCTCACAGGGGGGGGAGGCAGAGACCCAGTACTTC. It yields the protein CASSSQGGEAETQYF.

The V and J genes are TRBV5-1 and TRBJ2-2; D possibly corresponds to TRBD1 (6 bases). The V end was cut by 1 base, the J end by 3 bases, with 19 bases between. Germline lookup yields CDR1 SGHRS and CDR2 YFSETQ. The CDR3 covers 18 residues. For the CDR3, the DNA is TGCGCCAGCAGCTTGAGACAGGTATCGGCTTCACACACCGGGGAGCTGTTTTTT. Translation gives CASSLRQVSASHTGELFF.

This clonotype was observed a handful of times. In nucleotides, the CDR3 is TGTGCCATCCAGACAACATGGGGGCTCGCAGATACGCAGTATTTT. The encoded protein is CAIQTTWGLADTQYF. This chain uses TRBV5-8 with TRBJ2-3; D is possibly TRBD1 (6 bases). Trimming left V 9 bases short and J 4 bases short, with 21 bases between. CDR1 is SGHTS, CDR2 YDEGEE, per germline. The CDR3 runs to 15 residues. The complete variable domain, with remaining parts taken from reference TRBV5-8 and TRBJ2-3, reads EAGVTQSPTHLIKTRGQQATLRCSPISGHTSVYWYQQALGLGLQFLLWYDEGEERNRGNFPPRFSGRQFPNYSSELNVNALELEDSALYLCAIQTTWGLADTQYFGPGTRLTVL.

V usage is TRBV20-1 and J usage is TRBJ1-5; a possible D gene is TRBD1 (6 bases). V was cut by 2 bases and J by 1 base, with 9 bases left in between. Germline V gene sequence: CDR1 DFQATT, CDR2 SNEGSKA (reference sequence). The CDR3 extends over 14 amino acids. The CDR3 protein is CSARTDRSNQPQHF. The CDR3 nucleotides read TGCAGTGCTAGAACCGACAGGAGCAATCAGCCCCAGCATTTT.

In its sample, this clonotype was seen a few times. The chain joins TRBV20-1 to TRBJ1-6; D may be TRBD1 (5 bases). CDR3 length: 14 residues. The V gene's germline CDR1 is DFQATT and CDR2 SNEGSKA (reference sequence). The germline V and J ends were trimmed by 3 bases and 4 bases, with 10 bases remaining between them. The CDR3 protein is CSASRGWYNSPLHF. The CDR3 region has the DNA TGCAGTGCTAGTAGGGGATGGTATAATTCACCCCTCCACTTT.

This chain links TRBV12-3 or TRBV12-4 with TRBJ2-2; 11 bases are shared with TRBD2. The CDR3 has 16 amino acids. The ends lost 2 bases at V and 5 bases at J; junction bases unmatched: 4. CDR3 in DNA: TGTGCCAGCAGTTTATGGCTAGCGGGAGGAACCGGGGAGCTGTTTTTT. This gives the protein CASSLWLAGGTGELFF.

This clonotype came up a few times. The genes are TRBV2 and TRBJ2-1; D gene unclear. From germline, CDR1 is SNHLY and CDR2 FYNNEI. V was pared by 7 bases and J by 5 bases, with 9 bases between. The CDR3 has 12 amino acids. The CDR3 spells CASTRLDNEQFF. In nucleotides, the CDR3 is TGTGCCAGCACGAGACTGGACAATGAGCAGTTCTTC.

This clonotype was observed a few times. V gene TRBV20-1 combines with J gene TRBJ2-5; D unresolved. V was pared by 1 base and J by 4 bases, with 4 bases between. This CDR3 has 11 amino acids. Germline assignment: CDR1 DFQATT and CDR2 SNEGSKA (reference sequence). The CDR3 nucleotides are TGCAGTGCTAGAGCTCTAGAGACCCAGTACTTC. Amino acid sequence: CSARALETQYF.

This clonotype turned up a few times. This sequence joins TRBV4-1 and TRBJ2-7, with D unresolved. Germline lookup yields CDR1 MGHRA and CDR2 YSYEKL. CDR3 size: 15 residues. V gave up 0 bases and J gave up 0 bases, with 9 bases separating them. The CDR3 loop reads CASSQDPVFSYEQYF. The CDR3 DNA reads TGCGCCAGCAGCCAAGACCCAGTTTTCTCCTACGAGCAGTACTTC.

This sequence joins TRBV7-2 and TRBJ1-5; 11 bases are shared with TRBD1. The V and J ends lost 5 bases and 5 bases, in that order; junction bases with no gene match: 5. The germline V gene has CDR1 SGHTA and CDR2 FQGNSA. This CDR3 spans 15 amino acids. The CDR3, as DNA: TGTGCCAGCAGCCCCCGGGACAGGGGGGATCAGCCCCAGCATTTT. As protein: CASSPRDRGDQPQHF.

The CDR3 here is CAISESIRSYNEQFF. CDR3 sequence (DNA): TGTGCCATCAGTGAGTCAATTAGGTCCTACAATGAGCAGTTCTTC. The rearrangement uses TRBV10-3 and TRBJ2-1; D not certain. Germline CDR1 and CDR2: ENHRY and SYGVKD. This CDR3 contains 15 residues. Trimming took off 0 bases at V and 1 base at J, with 7 bases between the two ends.

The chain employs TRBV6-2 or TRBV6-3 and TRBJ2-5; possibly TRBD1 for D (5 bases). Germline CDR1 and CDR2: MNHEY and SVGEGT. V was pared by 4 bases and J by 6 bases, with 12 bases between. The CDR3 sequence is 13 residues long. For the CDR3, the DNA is TGTGCCAGCAGTTCCCCAGGGTTGAAGACCCAGTACTTC. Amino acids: CASSSPGLKTQYF.

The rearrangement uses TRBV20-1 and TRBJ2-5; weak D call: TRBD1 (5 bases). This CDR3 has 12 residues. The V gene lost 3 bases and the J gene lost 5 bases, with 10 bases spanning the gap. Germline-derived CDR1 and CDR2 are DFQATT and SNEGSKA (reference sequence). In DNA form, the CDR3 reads TGCAGTGCTAGGAAGGGGCGCGAGACCCAGTACTTC. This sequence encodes CSARKGRETQYF.

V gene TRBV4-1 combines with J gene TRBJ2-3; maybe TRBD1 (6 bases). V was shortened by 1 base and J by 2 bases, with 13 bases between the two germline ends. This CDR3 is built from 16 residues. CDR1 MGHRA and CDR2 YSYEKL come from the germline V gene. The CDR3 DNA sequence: TGCGCCAGCAGCCAAGGACGGGACACCCTCACAGATACGCAGTATTTT. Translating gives CASSQGRDTLTDTQYF.

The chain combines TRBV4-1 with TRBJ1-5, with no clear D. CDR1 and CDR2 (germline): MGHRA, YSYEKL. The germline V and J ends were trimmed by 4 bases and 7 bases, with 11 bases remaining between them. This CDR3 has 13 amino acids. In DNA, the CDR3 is TGCGCCAGCAGCCCTTTAATGGGACAGCCCCAGCATTTT. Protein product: CASSPLMGQPQHF.

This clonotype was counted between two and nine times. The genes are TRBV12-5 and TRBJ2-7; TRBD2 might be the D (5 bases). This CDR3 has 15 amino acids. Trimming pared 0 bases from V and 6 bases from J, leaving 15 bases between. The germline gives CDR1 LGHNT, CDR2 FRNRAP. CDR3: CASGLVIEGVGEQYF. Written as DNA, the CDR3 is TGTGCTAGTGGTTTGGTAATCGAGGGAGTTGGCGAGCAGTACTTC.

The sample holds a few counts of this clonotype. The CDR3 spells CASSVMGGTNEKLFF. The CDR3 DNA reads TGTGCCAGCAGTGTCATGGGGGGCACCAATGAAAAACTGTTTTTT. The V and J genes are TRBV28 and TRBJ1-4; D is possibly TRBD1 (6 bases). Looked up from germline, CDR1 is MDHEN and CDR2 is SYDVKM. The germline V and J ends were trimmed by 5 bases and 5 bases, with 15 bases remaining between them. The CDR3 spans 15 residues.